The next 27 T cell receptor beta chains were all read from a single sample in a study of OX40 agonist ivuxolimab in advanced cancers. Generated by immunoSEQ multiplex PCR, the TCRdb table keeps only in-frame clones and is missing some. Seen here are 9,000 to 10,000 clones, roughly three quarters observed once, and the top ten hold about 27%. The sample in question was CD4+ or CD8+ T cells sorted from blood, obtained in a trial of the OX40 agonist ivuxolimab. These receptors were obtained from an adult with an advanced solid tumor such as melanoma, head and neck, liver or kidney cancer.

The V and J genes are TRBV29-1 and TRBJ2-1; D unclear. This CDR3 spans 12 amino acids. Trimming stripped 3 bases from V and 7 bases from J, with 10 bases between. Germline V gene lookup returns CDR1 SQVTM and CDR2 ANQGSEA. The chain's CDR3 is CSVESEVNEQFF. For the CDR3, the DNA is TGCAGCGTTGAGTCAGAAGTAAATGAGCAGTTCTTC.

Many counts were recorded for this clone. V gene TRBV7-9 combines with J gene TRBJ1-4; 9 nucleotides match TRBD1. CDR1 is SEHNR, CDR2 FQNEAQ, per germline (reference sequence). Trimming at V came to 1 base and at J to 7 bases, leaving 7 bases not matched to a gene. This CDR3 contains 16 residues. CDR3: CASSLGTGDISEKLFF. CDR3 coding DNA: TGTGCCAGCAGCTTAGGGACAGGGGATATTAGTGAAAAACTGTTTTTT.

The chain carries TRBV27 and TRBJ2-7; 7 nucleotides line up with TRBD1. The CDR3 consists of 14 residues. The germline V gene encodes CDR1 MNHEY and CDR2 SMNVEV (reference sequence). The V and J ends lost 6 bases and 5 bases, in that order; junction bases with no gene match: 10. The DNA for the CDR3 is TGTGCCAGCAGAAAGACAGGGTCCGGAAACGAGCAGTACTTC. It translates to CASRKTGSGNEQYF.

A few counts support this clone. Other DNA sequences in this specimen translate into the identical CDR3. V gene TRBV6-5 combines with J gene TRBJ1-4; D unresolved. Germline-derived CDR1 and CDR2 are MNHEY and SVGAGI. The CDR3 extends over 13 amino acids. Trimming took 0 bases from V and 10 from J, leaving 9 bases between them. CDR3 sequence (DNA): TGTGCCAGCAGTTACTCGAGTGGAGGAAAACTGTTTTTT. It codes for CASSYSSGGKLFF.

The chain joins TRBV7-9 to TRBJ2-2, with a possible D match to TRBD2 (7 bases). V gave up 5 bases and J gave up 2 bases, with 15 bases separating them. Germline lookup yields CDR1 SEHNR and CDR2 FQNEAQ (reference sequence). The CDR3 runs to 16 residues. CDR3: CASSPLGGPNTGELFF. CDR3 bases: TGTGCCAGCAGCCCCTTGGGGGGGCCCAACACCGGGGAGCTGTTTTTT.

The chain joins TRBV5-6 to TRBJ2-3; 7 bases match TRBD2. Germline V gives CDR1 SGHDT, CDR2 YYEEEE. J gave up 7 bases and V 1 base, and 18 bases lay outside the gene matches. This CDR3 is built from 18 residues. CDR3 in amino acids: CASSLWSGMSTTPNTQYF. CDR3 sequence (DNA): TGTGCCAGCAGCTTGTGGAGCGGGATGAGTACTACCCCAAATACGCAGTATTTT.

The J gene is TRBJ2-7, the V gene TRBV2; tentatively, D is TRBD1 (5 bases). Trimming pared 6 bases from V and 6 bases from J, leaving 12 bases between. This CDR3 region has 12 residues. Germline CDR1 and CDR2: SNHLY and FYNNEI. The CDR3 sequence is CASSRVSLEQYF. The CDR3 DNA reads TGTGCCAGCAGCAGGGTATCCCTCGAGCAGTACTTC.

The CDR3 nucleotides are TGTGCCAGCAGCTCCAGTAACGGTACCTACGAGCAGTACTTC. Protein: CASSSSNGTYEQYF. The chain joins TRBV13 to TRBJ2-7, with no clear D. The CDR3 length is 14 residues. CDR1 and CDR2 from the germline V gene are PRHDT and FYEKMQ (reference sequence). V lost 4 bases and J lost 2, with 12 bases in between.

The chain couples TRBV5-1 to TRBJ2-3; TRBD2 matches at 8 bases. Germline V gene sequence: CDR1 SGHRS, CDR2 YFSETQ. There are 13 residues in the CDR3. V shed 5 bases, J shed 2 bases, and the junction held 1 base outside the gene matches. CDR3 region: CASSSGITDTQYF. The CDR3 nucleotides read TGCGCCAGCAGTAGCGGGATCACAGATACGCAGTATTTT.

Here the CDR3 DNA reads TGCGCCAGCAGCTTAGGGACAAAGGAGCAGTTCTTC. Protein: CASSLGTKEQFF. The chain joins TRBV5-1 to TRBJ2-1, with D tentatively TRBD1 (6 bases). The CDR3 length is 12 residues. The ends were cut back, 2 bases at V and 10 bases at J, with 10 bases in the middle. Germline CDR1 and CDR2: SGHRS and YFSETQ.

This chain links TRBV28 with TRBJ2-7; TRBD1 agrees at 9 bases. V shed 6 bases, J shed 0 bases, and the junction held 3 bases outside the gene matches. The germline gives CDR1 MDHEN, CDR2 SYDVKM. The CDR3 is made up of 14 amino acids. DNA of the CDR3: TGTGCCAGCAGCACGGGACAGGGCTCCTACGAGCAGTACTTC. This codes for CASSTGQGSYEQYF.

V is TRBV5-5 and J is TRBJ2-3; 9 bases map to TRBD2. The CDR3 runs to 16 residues. Germline trimming cut 4 bases from V and 1 base from J; bases unmatched to any gene: 7. Germline-derived CDR1 and CDR2 are SGHKS and YYEKEE (reference sequence). This CDR3 reads CASSQSIAGGTDTQYF. The DNA for the CDR3 is TGTGCCAGCAGCCAGTCTATAGCGGGGGGCACAGATACGCAGTATTTT.

The chain has TRBV28 and TRBJ2-1; D is ambiguous. CDR3 length equals 11 residues. Germline assignment: CDR1 MDHEN and CDR2 SYDVKM. V lost 5 bases, J lost 9 bases, and 8 bases lay in between. CDR3 sequence reads: CASSLGREQFF. The CDR3 DNA follows: TGTGCCAGCAGTCTCGGCCGTGAGCAGTTCTTC.

This clone was detected once. J is TRBJ2-2 and V is TRBV9; D perhaps matches TRBD2 (5 bases). The V and J ends lost 4 bases and 2 bases respectively, with 12 bases between them. Germline V lookup: CDR1 SGDLS, CDR2 YYNGEE. This CDR3 has 15 residues. The CDR3 sequence is CASSPSGTNTGELFF. The CDR3 region has the DNA TGTGCCAGCAGCCCCAGCGGAACAAACACCGGGGAGCTGTTTTTT.

V usage is TRBV25-1 and J usage is TRBJ1-4, with D possibly matching TRBD1 (6 bases). The V end was cut by 5 bases, the J end by 3 bases, with 13 bases between. This CDR3 is 15 amino acids long. Germline V lookup: CDR1 MGHDK, CDR2 SYGVNS. CDR3 nucleotides: TGTGCCAGCAGTTTAGGGGGTGTCTCTAATGAAAAACTGTTTTTT. Its protein is CASSLGGVSNEKLFF.

The rearrangement uses TRBV28 and TRBJ2-7; D remains ambiguous. Trimming pared 2 bases from V and 6 bases from J, leaving 8 bases between. This CDR3 has 12 residues. CDR1 is MDHEN, CDR2 SYDVKM, per germline. The chain's CDR3 is CASSLPELEQYF. CDR3 nucleotide sequence: TGTGCCAGCAGTTTACCGGAGCTCGAGCAGTACTTC.

The CDR3, as DNA: TGTGCCAGCAGTTTAAACAGTATCTATGGCTACACCTTC. Translating gives CASSLNSIYGYTF. The chain joins TRBV28 to TRBJ1-2; D gene ambiguous. The V gene lost 2 bases and the J gene lost 4 bases, with 8 bases spanning the gap. The CDR3 totals 13 residues. Germline V gene data show CDR1 as MDHEN and CDR2 as SYDVKM.

This clone was counted once. The chain uses TRBV9 and TRBJ1-1; no definite D call. Between the trimmed V and J ends, which lost 0 bases and 8 bases, there was a span of 11 bases. The CDR3 extends over 13 amino acids. Germline V CDR1 and CDR2: SGDLS, YYNGEE. DNA for the CDR3: TGTGCCAGCAGCGTAGAAGGAACACACGAAGCTTTCTTT. This translates into CASSVEGTHEAFF.

The chain couples TRBV18 to TRBJ2-1; no clear D. Germline V CDR1 and CDR2: KGHSH, LQKENI. The CDR3 spans 13 residues. The V gene lost 0 bases and the J gene lost 10 bases, with 10 bases spanning the gap. For the CDR3, the DNA is TGTGCCAGCTCACCACCGACCCACCCCGAGCAGTTCTTC. Translating gives CASSPPTHPEQFF.

J is TRBJ2-1 and V is TRBV7-2; the match to TRBD2 covers 7 bases. V was pared by 5 bases and J by 8 bases, with 12 bases of the junction left unmatched. This CDR3 is built from 15 residues. The germline V gene encodes CDR1 SGHTA and CDR2 FQGNSA. This CDR3 reads CASSAGLDLRDEQFF. The DNA of the CDR3 is TGTGCCAGCAGCGCTGGACTAGACCTTAGGGATGAGCAGTTCTTC. The full variable domain, its missing parts supplied by reference TRBV7-2 and TRBJ2-1, is GAGVSQSPSNKVTEKGKDVELRCDPISGHTALYWYRQSLGQGLEFLIYFQGNSAPDKSGLPSDRFSAERTGGSVSTLTIQRTQQEDSAVYLCASSAGLDLRDEQFFGPGTRLTVL.

A single count supports this clone. The chain employs TRBV5-6 and TRBJ2-7; D is possibly TRBD1 (5 bases). Trimming took 2 bases from V and 5 from J, leaving 17 bases between them. The CDR3 totals 15 residues. CDR1 SGHDT and CDR2 YYEEEE come from the germline V gene. This CDR3 reads CASSFIQGNPHEQYF. In nucleotides, the CDR3 is TGTGCCAGCAGCTTTATTCAGGGCAACCCCCACGAGCAGTACTTC.

The rearrangement links TRBV28 to TRBJ1-2; D not resolved. V was pared by 4 bases and J by 6 bases, with 12 bases between. The CDR3 is made up of 13 amino acids. CDR1 MDHEN and CDR2 SYDVKM come from the germline V gene. CDR3 sequence reads: CASSSQVGDGYTF. The CDR3 coding sequence is TGTGCCAGCAGTTCCCAGGTGGGCGATGGCTACACCTTC.

The rearrangement links TRBV7-9 to TRBJ2-3; possibly TRBD1 for D (6 bases). This CDR3 comprises 14 residues. V lost 2 bases and J lost 5, with 11 bases in between. In germline, CDR1 is SEHNR, CDR2 FQNEAQ (reference sequence). CDR3 in DNA: TGTGCCAGCAGCTTATCAGGGGCCAAAGATACGCAGTATTTT. This translates into CASSLSGAKDTQYF.

The chain has TRBV5-1 and TRBJ2-4, with 11 bases aligning to TRBD1. The CDR3 loop spans 17 amino acids. CDR1 is SGHRS and CDR2 is YFSETQ in the germline V gene. Unmatched junction bases numbered 8, after V lost 4 bases and J lost 2 bases. CDR3 residues: CASSGTGTGGPKNIQYF. As DNA, the CDR3 is TGCGCCAGCAGCGGTACCGGGACAGGGGGACCCAAAAACATTCAGTACTTC.

The V call is TRBV7-9, the J call TRBJ2-5, with 7 bases lining up with TRBD2. The V gene's germline CDR1 is SEHNR and CDR2 FQNEAQ (reference sequence). This CDR3 is 12 amino acids long. With V trimmed by 3 bases and J by 11 bases, 6 bases remained unmatched. CDR3 region: CASSFAAGEQYF. Written as DNA, the CDR3 is TGTGCCAGCAGCTTTGCGGCGGGGGAGCAGTACTTC.

This clone was recorded a few times. The rearrangement joins TRBV29-1 to TRBJ1-4; 12 bases line up with TRBD1. V lost 5 bases, J lost 4 bases, and 11 bases stayed unmatched. Germline CDR1 reads SQVTM; CDR2 reads ANQGSEA. CDR3 length: 17 residues. This CDR3 reads CSVFPGTGGVNNEKLFF. CDR3 in DNA: TGCAGCGTTTTTCCCGGGACAGGGGGCGTAAATAATGAAAAACTGTTTTTT.

The rearrangement uses TRBV18 and TRBJ2-7; possibly TRBD1 for D (6 bases). Germline CDR1 KGHSH, CDR2 LQKENI. The V gene lost 3 bases and the J gene lost 5 bases, with 14 bases spanning the gap. CDR3 length: 14 residues. The CDR3 sequence is CASSPATGSNEQYF. The CDR3 nucleotides read TGTGCCAGCTCACCCGCGACAGGATCTAACGAGCAGTACTTC.